The rows below give T cell receptor beta chains drawn from one sample of a study of cytomegalovirus exposure and HLA in healthy donors. Sequencing used immunoSEQ multiplex PCR; TCRdb keeps in-frame clones, though not all of them. In the table there are approximately 200,000 clones, around 79% of which are singletons. Sequencing was carried out using PBMCs. The receptors shown here come from a woman in her late teens or twenties in good health and CMV-seronegative. Both conserved end residues are part of each CDR3. A D gene is named only where the DNA matches it firmly. The size of a clone is reported for some rows only, either as once, few or many, or as a class for expanded clones.

abundance,v_gene,d_gene,j_gene,CDR3nt,CDR3aa
NA,TRBV7-8,TRBD2,TRBJ2-7,TGTGCCAGCAGCTTAGGTTCTAGCGGGAGTTTCACCGAGCAGTACTTC,CASSLGSSGSFTEQYF
NA,TRBV27,NA,TRBJ2-7,TGTGCCAGCAGCCAGGCAGGGTACGAGCAGTACTTC,CASSQAGYEQYF
NA,TRBV2,TRBD2,TRBJ2-3,TGTGCCAGCAGTGAAGCGCGTACTAGCGGGAGTGGTACAGATACGCAGTATTTT,CASSEARTSGSGTDTQYF
few,TRBV7-9,TRBD1,TRBJ1-2,TGTGCCAGCAGCGGGACAGAATATGGCTACACCTTC,CASSGTEYGYTF
once,TRBV18,TRBD2,TRBJ2-2,TGTGCCAGCTCACTGGTCGCGGGACTAGTATCCTCCGGGGAGCTGTTTTTT,CASSLVAGLVSSGELFF
once,TRBV4-1,NA,TRBJ2-7,TGTGCCAGCAGCCAAGAGACTAATACAAACTACGAGCAGTACTTC,CASSQETNTNYEQYF
NA,TRBV6-1,TRBD1,TRBJ2-5,TGTGCCAGCAGTGAAGGGACAGGGGAGCAGTACTTC,CASSEGTGEQYF
NA,TRBV27,NA,TRBJ2-2,TGTGCCAGCAGTTTCGAGGTTTCCGGGGAGCTGTTTTTT,CASSFEVSGELFF
once,TRBV28,NA,TRBJ1-2,TGTGCCAGCAGGTCCCCGGGGGGATATGGCTACACCTTC,CASRSPGGYGYTF
NA,TRBV7-9,TRBD1,TRBJ2-1,TGTGCCAGCAGCCCCTCAGGGGGATGGGAGTTCTTC,CASSPSGGWEFF
few,TRBV6-6,NA,TRBJ2-3,TGTGCCAGCAGTTACTATGCGACAGATACGCAGTATTTT,CASSYYATDTQYF
NA,TRBV27,TRBD1,TRBJ1-5,TGTGCCAGCAGACTCGCAGGGGGCGGTCAGCCCCAGCATTTT,CASRLAGGGQPQHF
once,TRBV2,TRBD1,TRBJ1-4,TGTGCCAGCAGTGAGAGGCAGGGGGCTTCTAATGAAAAACTGTTTTTT,CASSERQGASNEKLFF
NA,TRBV27,TRBD2,TRBJ2-1,TGTGCCAGCACGACATGGGGACTGCCGGGAGGGCCCAATGAGCAGTTCTTC,CASTTWGLPGGPNEQFF
NA,TRBV6-5,NA,TRBJ1-1,TGTGCCAGCTACCGGGGGGGGAACACTGAAGCTTTCTTT,CASYRGGNTEAFF
few,TRBV30,NA,TRBJ1-4,TGTGCCTCGTTCGGGGAAAAACTGTTTTTT,CASFGEKLFF
NA,TRBV9,TRBD2,TRBJ2-7,TGTGCCAGCAGCGTAGCGGGGGGGTTCTCCTACGAGCAGTACTTC,CASSVAGGFSYEQYF
NA,TRBV6-6,TRBD2,TRBJ2-5,TGTGCCAGTTCTATAGCGGGAGGGGTGACCCAGTACTTC,CASSIAGGVTQYF
NA,TRBV10-3,NA,TRBJ2-1,TGTGCCATCGGGGGGGGAGGGGGTAGTGTCGATGAGCAGTTCTTC,CAIGGGGGSVDEQFF
NA,TRBV29-1,NA,TRBJ1-3,TGCAGCGTCAAATGGGGGGGTGGTGGAAACACCATATATTTT,CSVKWGGGGNTIYF
NA,TRBV7-8,TRBD2,TRBJ2-1,TGTGCCAGCAGCAGTTGGACTAGCGGGAGGGTGGGTGAGCAGTTCTTC,CASSSWTSGRVGEQFF
NA,TRBV4-1,NA,TRBJ2-7,TGCGCCAGCAGCCGAAACCGGGACAAGGATTACGAGCAGTACTTC,CASSRNRDKDYEQYF
NA,TRBV28,TRBD1,TRBJ1-1,TGTGCCAGCAGTGATTACACAGGGGAAGGTTTTGAAGCTTTCTTT,CASSDYTGEGFEAFF
NA,TRBV7-8,NA,TRBJ2-2,TGTGCCAGCAGCTTAGGCAGGACAGCCGGGGAGCTGTTTTTT,CASSLGRTAGELFF